This T cell receptor (beta chain) comes out of a study of human T cells and chemical hapten exposure (dated by TCRdb to the early 2020s). As for the study more broadly: For sensitization, 2% DPC in acetone was applied to a roughly 2 cm by roughly 2 cm area of upper inner arm skin. Patch testing on the upper back used Finn chambers containing 0.01% DPC, with scoring done after 6 days according to International Contact Dermatitis Research Group standards. In alopecia patients, the study followed how the peripheral blood TCR repertoire changed in vivo over primary and secondary sensitization to diphenylcyclopropenone (DPC), a hapten. Twenty-nine alopecia patients provided blood for TCR sequencing at one to four time points (pre-sensitization, 2, 6 and 24 weeks). The mostly female patient cohort included alopecia areata with under or over 50% scalp involvement, alopecia totalis and alopecia universalis. The libraries were sequenced as a pool, and the TCR yield per sample differed mostly because of small variations in library volumes within the pool. Throughout the study period of roughly 24 weeks, patients also received therapeutic DPC doses to the scalp every week. Patient blood was sampled pre-sensitization (week 0) and at 2, 6 and about 24 weeks after DPC sensitization. Beyond this particular receptor, the publication reports: The number of TCRs above 1 in 1000 frequency did not change with DPC sensitization; there was no evidence of global repertoire structure alterations. Significantly more large CDR3 similarity clusters were formed by expanded TCRs than by pre-sensitization or healthy control sets, consistent with antigen-driven responses. Because all patients had alopecia, a presumed autoimmune disease, the immune response of the patients might differ from that of healthy individuals. The number of PT1 expanded TCRs positively correlated with patch test score, significant at thresholds 8, 16 and 32 but not 4. Repeated subsampling changed both the strength of the expansion versus patch-test correlation and the threshold at which the correlation became significant.

What this sample's time point label stands for: patch test 1, 2 weeks after DPC sensitization. Reading the label with the study, this specimen's treatment or condition is: therapeutic diphenylcyclopropenone sensitization with weekly scalp DPC. At each patch-test visit, blood was drawn before the patch test was applied. To be eligible, patients had to be aged 18 to 70, diagnosed with alopecia and judged suitable for DPC therapy, while pregnant patients were excluded. Total RNA was extracted from unfractionated whole blood collected in Tempus Blood RNA tubes. The CDR3 runs 14 residues from the cysteine to the phenylalanine. Only the CDR3 DNA stays, 42 bases, in frame from base 1. V is cut back by 6 bases and J by 5 bases, with 5 bases in the junction unmatched. The library was produced with RACE. The sample was run on a NextSeq 500. Library preparation attached unique molecular identifiers to individual cDNA molecules for quantitative, reproducible TCR counting. From each blood RNA sample, both TCR alpha and TCR beta chains were sequenced. For the original study's pipeline: Samples had a median of approximately 93,000 TCRs, with a range from 23,224 to 690,600. The Decombinator software suite was used to annotate V, J and CDR3 in the TCR reads. To make PS versus PT1 abundance plots, every sample was subsampled to the same number of TCRs (28,000). TCRs were defined as expanded if absent before sensitization and observed at least eight times at the 2-week time point. TCRdb cleaned the public reads at Q25 with fastp, built clones with MiXCR and kept in-frame beta chains. When rows share a CDR3 protein, they turn into one entry using the most common DNA and genes. TCRdb's processing, not the authors', yielded these V and J calls. Within this sample are about 120,000 distinct CDR3 sequences, with around 10% of them counted one time only. In total, the top ten clones hold over 1.1% of the sample.

This clonotype was seen repeatedly, ten times or more. What this receptor recognizes is not known. One base away there is no much larger clone; base qualities are not given. Sequencing used whole blood, obtained in connection with sensitization to the hapten diphenylcyclopropenone (DPC). Recombination joined TRBV12-3 or TRBV12-4 with TRBJ2-5; 11 bases in between match TRBD2. The source is a woman aged 45-65 years with alopecia areata. Some clones in this sample may be carry-over from other donors' samples. The DNA sequence is given as TGTGCCAGCAGAACCGGGACTAGCGGCGAGACCCAGTACTTC. Translation gives CASRTGTSGETQYF.